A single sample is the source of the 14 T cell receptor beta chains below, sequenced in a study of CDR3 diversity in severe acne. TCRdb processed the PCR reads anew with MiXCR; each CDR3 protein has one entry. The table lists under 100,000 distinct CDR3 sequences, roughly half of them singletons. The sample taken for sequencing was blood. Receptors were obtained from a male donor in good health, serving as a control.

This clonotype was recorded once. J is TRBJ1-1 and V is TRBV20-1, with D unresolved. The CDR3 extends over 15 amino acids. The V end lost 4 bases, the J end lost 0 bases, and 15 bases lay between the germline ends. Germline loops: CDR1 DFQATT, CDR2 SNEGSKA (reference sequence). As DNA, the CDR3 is TGCAGTGCTATGCTTAACCGGCGGTTGAACACTGAAGCTTTCTTT. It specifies CSAMLNRRLNTEAFF.

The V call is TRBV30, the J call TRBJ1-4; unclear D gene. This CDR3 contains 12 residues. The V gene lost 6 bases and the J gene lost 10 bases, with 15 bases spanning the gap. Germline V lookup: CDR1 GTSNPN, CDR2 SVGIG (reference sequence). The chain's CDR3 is CACTTMLGKLFF. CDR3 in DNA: TGTGCCTGCACCACCATGTTGGGAAAACTGTTTTTT. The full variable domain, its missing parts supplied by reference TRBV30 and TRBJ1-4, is SQTIHQWPATLVQPVGSPLSLECTVEGTSNPNLYWYRQAAGRGLQLLFYSVGIGQISSEVPQNLSASRPQDRQFILSSKKLLLSDSGFYLCACTTMLGKLFFGSGTQLSVL.

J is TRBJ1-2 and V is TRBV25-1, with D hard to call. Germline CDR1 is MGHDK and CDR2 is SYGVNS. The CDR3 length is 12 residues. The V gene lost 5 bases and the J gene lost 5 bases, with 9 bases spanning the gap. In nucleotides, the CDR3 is TGTGCCAGCAGTTTAGTGGATTATGGCTACACCTTC. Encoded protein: CASSLVDYGYTF.

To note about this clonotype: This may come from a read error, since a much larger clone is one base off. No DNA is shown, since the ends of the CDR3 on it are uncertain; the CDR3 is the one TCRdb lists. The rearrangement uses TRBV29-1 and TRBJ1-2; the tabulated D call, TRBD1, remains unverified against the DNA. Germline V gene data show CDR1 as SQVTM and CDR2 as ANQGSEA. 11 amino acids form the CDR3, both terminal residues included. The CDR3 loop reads CSADQGYGCTF.

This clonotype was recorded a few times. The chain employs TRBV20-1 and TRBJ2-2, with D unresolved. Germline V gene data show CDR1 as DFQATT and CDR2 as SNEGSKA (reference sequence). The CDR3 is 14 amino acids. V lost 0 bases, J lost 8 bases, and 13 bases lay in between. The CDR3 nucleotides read TGCAGTGCTAGAGATCCCCTAGGCACTGGGGAGCTGTTTTTT. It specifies CSARDPLGTGELFF.

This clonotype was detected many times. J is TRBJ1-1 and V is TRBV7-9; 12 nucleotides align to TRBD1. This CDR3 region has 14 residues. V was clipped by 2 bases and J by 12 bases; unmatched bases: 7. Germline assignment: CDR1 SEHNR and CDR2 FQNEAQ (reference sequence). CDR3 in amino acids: CASSLFQGQGATFF. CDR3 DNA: TGTGCCAGCAGCTTATTCCAGGGACAGGGGGCTACTTTCTTT. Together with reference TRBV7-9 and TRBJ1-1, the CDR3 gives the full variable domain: DTGVSQNPRHKITKRGQNVTFRCDPISEHNRLYWYRQTLGQGPEFLTYFQNEAQLEKSRLLSDRFSAERPKGSFSTLEIQRTEQGDSAMYLCASSLFQGQGATFFGQGTRLTVV.

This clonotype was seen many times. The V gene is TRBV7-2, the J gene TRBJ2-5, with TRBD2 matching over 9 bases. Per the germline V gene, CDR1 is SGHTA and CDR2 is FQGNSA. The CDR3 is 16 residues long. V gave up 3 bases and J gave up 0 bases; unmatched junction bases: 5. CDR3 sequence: CASSLASGTYQETQYF. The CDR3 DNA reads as TGTGCCAGCAGCTTGGCTAGCGGGACGTACCAAGAGACCCAGTACTTC.

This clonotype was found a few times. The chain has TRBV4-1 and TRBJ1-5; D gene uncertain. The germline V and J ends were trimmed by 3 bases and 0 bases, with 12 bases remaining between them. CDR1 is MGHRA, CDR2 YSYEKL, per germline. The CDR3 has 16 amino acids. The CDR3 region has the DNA TGCGCCAGCAGCCACGGACGGCCGGATAGCAATCAGCCCCAGCATTTT. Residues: CASSHGRPDSNQPQHF.

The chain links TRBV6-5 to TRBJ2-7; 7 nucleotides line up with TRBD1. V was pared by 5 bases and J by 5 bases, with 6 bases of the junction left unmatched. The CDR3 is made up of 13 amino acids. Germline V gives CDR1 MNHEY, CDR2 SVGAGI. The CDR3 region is CASSERQGHEQYF. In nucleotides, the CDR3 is TGTGCCAGCAGTGAAAGACAGGGCCACGAGCAGTACTTC.

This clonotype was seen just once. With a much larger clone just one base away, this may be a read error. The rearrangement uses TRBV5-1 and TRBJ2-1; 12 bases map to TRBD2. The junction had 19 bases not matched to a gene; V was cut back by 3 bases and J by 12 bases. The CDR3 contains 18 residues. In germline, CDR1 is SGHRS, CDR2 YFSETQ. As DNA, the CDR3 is TGCGCCAGCAGCTCATTTAAACCTCTAGCGGGAGGGCCTAGAGCGCAGTTCTTC. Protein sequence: CASSSFKPLAGGPRAQFF.

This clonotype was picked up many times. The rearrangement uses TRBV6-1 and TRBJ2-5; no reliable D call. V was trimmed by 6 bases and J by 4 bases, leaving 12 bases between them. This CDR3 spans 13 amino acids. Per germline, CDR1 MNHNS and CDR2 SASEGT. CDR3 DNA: TGTGCCAGCAGCCCCTCCAGGCGAGAGACCCAGTACTTC. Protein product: CASSPSRRETQYF.

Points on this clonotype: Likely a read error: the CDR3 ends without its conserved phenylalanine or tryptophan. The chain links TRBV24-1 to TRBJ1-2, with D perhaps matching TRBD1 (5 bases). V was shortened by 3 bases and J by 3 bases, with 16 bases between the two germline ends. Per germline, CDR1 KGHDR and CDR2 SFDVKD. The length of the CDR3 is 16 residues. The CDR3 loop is CATSDALPGGYYGYTS. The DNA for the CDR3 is TGTGCCACCAGTGATGCCCTACCTGGGGGGTACTATGGCTACACCTCC.

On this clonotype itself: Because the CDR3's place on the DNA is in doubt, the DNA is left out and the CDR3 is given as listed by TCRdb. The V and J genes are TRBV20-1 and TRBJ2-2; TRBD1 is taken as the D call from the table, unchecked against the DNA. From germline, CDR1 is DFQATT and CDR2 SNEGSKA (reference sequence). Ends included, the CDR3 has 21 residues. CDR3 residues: CSATGVRYEQYFGPGTRELFF.

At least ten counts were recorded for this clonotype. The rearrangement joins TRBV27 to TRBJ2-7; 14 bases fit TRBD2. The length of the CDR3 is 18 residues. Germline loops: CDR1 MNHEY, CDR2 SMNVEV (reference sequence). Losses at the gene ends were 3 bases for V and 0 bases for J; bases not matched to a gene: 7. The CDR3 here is CASSFIGTSGGSSYEQYF. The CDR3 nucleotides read TGTGCCAGCAGTTTCATTGGGACTAGCGGGGGAAGCTCCTACGAGCAGTACTTC.